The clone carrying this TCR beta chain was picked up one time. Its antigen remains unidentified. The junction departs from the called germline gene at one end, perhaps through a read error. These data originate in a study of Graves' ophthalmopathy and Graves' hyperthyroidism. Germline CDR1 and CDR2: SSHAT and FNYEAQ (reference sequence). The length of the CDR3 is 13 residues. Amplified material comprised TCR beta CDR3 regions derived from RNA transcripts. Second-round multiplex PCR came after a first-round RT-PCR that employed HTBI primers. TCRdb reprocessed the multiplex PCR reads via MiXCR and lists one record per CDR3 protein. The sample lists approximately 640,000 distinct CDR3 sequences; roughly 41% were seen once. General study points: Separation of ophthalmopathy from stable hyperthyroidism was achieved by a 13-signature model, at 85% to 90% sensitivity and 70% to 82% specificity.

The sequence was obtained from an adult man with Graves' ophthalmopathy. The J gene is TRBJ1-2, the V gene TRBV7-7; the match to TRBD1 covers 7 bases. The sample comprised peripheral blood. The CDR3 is CASSSLRDSGYTF. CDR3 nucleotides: TGTGCTAGCAGCAGTTTGAGGGACAGCGGCTACACCTTC.